This T cell receptor beta chain was observed in a study of CD8+ T cells in alopecia areata. Study-level findings and limits: Scalp sample data also include resident alphabeta T cells from normal skin.

The CDR3 is made up of 12 amino acids. V was pared by 1 base and J by 6 bases, with 7 bases between. Germline V gene lookup returns CDR1 SGHRS and CDR2 YFSETQ. Reverse transcription of extracted RNA yielded cDNA, which provided the sequencing template. Data came from immunoSEQ multiplex PCR; TCRdb stores just in-frame clones and leaves some out. The table records roughly 210,000 clones, less than 50% of them present only once. Treatment given: oral pan-JAK inhibitor, 5-10 mg twice daily. As regards this clone: Its cognate antigen is unknown.

The TCR was taken from a human donor with alopecia areata. The sample here was CD4+ T cells sorted from blood, taken around week 36, from a patient treated with tofacitinib. This chain uses TRBV5-1 with TRBJ2-5; no firm D call. CDR3 sequence reads: CASSLNGKTQYF. The CDR3 DNA reads TGCGCCAGCAGCTTGAACGGAAAGACCCAGTACTTC.